The present TCR beta chain was sequenced within a study of OX40 agonist ivuxolimab in advanced cancers. Study summary: Cohort: about 80% men, mean age approximately 60, aged about 23 to 80. Enrollees could have had prior anti-PD-1, anti-PD-L1 or anti-CTLA-4 therapy, which about 42% had received.

The repertoire was sequenced with immunoSEQ multiplex PCR; TCRdb's copy has only in-frame clones and lacks some. The top ten clones hold under 13% of a sample with tens of thousands of clones, roughly nine tenths of them seen once. Study findings and constraints: Mean expanded clone counts were higher in CD8+ than CD4+ T cells.

The CDR3 runs to 15 residues. From germline, CDR1 is MDHEN and CDR2 SYDVKM. Trimming at V came to 4 bases and at J to 7 bases, leaving 9 bases not matched to a gene. As regards this clone: Its antigen remains unknown.

The rearrangement links TRBV28 to TRBJ1-5; 8 nucleotides align to TRBD1. The sample consisted of CD4+ or CD8+ T cells sorted from blood, taken in a trial of the OX40 agonist ivuxolimab. The origin of this receptor is an adult with an advanced solid tumor such as melanoma, head and neck, liver or kidney cancer. CDR3 amino acids: CASSSQGAGSQPQHF. The CDR3 DNA is TGTGCCAGCAGTTCTCAGGGGGCCGGTTCGCAGCCCCAGCATTTT.